The entry below describes one TCR beta chain. This specimen comes from a study of early T cells in non-severe SARS-CoV-2 infection. Across the study: Chains were unpaired, as sequencing was done on bulk RNA from unsorted whole blood.

Unique molecular identifiers tagged individual cDNA molecules. TCRdb re-analysed the 5' RACE reads in MiXCR, keeping a single row per CDR3 protein. The table has tens of thousands of distinct CDR3 sequences, 14% to 15% seen once. CDR3 length: 13 amino acids. Germline V gene lookup returns CDR1 SGHVS and CDR2 FQNEAQ. What was sequenced was whole blood. The gene calls are TRBV7-8 and TRBJ2-7; 10 bases fit TRBD1. The TCR originated in an adult who was a healthcare worker with PCR-confirmed SARS-CoV-2 infection or an uninfected control (not recorded which). CDR3 sequence reads: CANSAGTGAEQYV. CDR3 bases: TGTGCCAACAGCGCCGGGACAGGGGCCGAGCAGTACGTC.